The TCR beta chain under discussion was sequenced for a study of sequential checkpoint blockade in melanoma. Study in general: Arm A got nivolumab then ipilimumab; arm B the reverse, 1:1. After both sequences, patients received maintenance nivolumab.

Indicated treatment: randomized to nivolumab then ipilimumab (arm A) or the reverse (arm B). No patient had prior DNA-damaging chemotherapy. Sorted cells were live CD3+CD8+, lacking CD19 and CD56, from PBMCs. This table comes from immunoSEQ multiplex PCR, and its TCRdb copy is limited to in-frame clones, with some not included. Among about 6,200 clones listed, roughly 50% were seen once. CDR1 is LGHNA and CDR2 is YSLEER in the germline V gene. The V and J ends lost 0 bases and 5 bases, in that order; junction bases with no gene match: 8. This CDR3 is 17 amino acids long. This clone has a handful of counts.

The V call is TRBV4-3, the J call TRBJ2-2, with TRBD2 identical over 8 bases. The starting material was CD8+ T cells sorted from blood (inferred from file names), obtained from a patient given nivolumab and ipilimumab in sequence. This clonotype originated in a human donor with melanoma. DNA for the CDR3: TGCGCCAGCAGCCAAGAGTCGGGGGGGGCTTTAACCGGGGAGCTGTTTTTT. Protein sequence: CASSQESGGALTGELFF.